This T cell receptor (beta chain) was observed in a study of OX40 agonist ivuxolimab in advanced cancers. For context, the study as a whole: The costimulatory receptor OX40 (CD134) was targeted by ivuxolimab, a fully human IgG2 agonistic monoclonal antibody. Intravenous ivuxolimab was administered to patients every 2 weeks at six dose levels: 0.01, 0.1, 0.3, 1.5, 3 and 10 mg/kg. Of the approximately 50 dose-escalation patients, hepatocellular carcinoma was present in about 20, melanoma in some 15, renal cell carcinoma in 9 and head and neck cancer in 9. The dose-escalation cohort was about 83% male with a mean age of about 60 years, ranging from roughly 20 to 80. Patients were allowed to have had prior anti-PD-1, anti-PD-L1 or anti-CTLA-4 therapy, and around 40% of the dose-escalation patients had previously received checkpoint inhibitors. Partial responses occurred in three dose-escalation patients, of whom one had hepatocellular carcinoma and two had cutaneous melanoma. Peripheral TCRbeta sequencing was intended to test whether TCR sequence diversity was altered and clonal T-cell expansion was caused by ivuxolimab. The monotherapy dose-escalation portion (N of about 50 patients) of the phase I ivuxolimab trial is reported in the paper.

Patients with autoimmune disease history or receiving systemic immunosuppression were excluded from the trial. Peripheral blood for TCR sequencing was collected from all dose cohorts at baseline, on cycle 4 day 1, and on cycle 7 day 1. The samples were drawn from a first-in-human, open-label, multicenter phase I dose-escalation trial of ivuxolimab. Adults with locally advanced or metastatic melanoma, renal cell, hepatocellular, or head and neck squamous cell carcinoma were enrolled in the trial. CD4+ and CD8+ T cells were sorted separately from peripheral blood before TCR sequencing. From the cysteine up to the phenylalanine, the CDR3 has a length of 14 residues. Of the read, only the CDR3 DNA is kept; its 42 bases are in frame from base 1. V loses 4 bases of germline sequence and J loses 0 bases, and the interval between the two ends is 10 bases. CDR1 and CDR2, looked up from the germline V gene, are MGHDK and SYGVNS.

This clone is classified as medium-sized (0.01 to 0.1%). This receptor's antigen is unknown. Base qualities are not at hand, and no much larger clone is one base apart. To sequence the TCRbeta CDR3 region, genomic DNA was isolated from the sorted cells. The immunoSEQ Assay was used to sequence the TCRbeta CDR3 regions. The source is immuneACCESS, and TCRdb retained only in-frame sequences with V and J called. Part of the clones is not carried over; for the studies checked, unresolved V genes explain less than half of this, and the remainder is unexplained. The sample data list approximately 15,000 clones, and roughly three quarters of these were observed just once. The ten largest clones represent roughly 36% of the sample. Overall study outcomes, separate from this receptor: After ivuxolimab, more expanded clones were found on average in CD8+ T cells than in CD4+ T cells. In the 0.1-3.0 mg/kg groups, partial responders had among the lowest normalized peripheral clonal expansion, particularly in CD8+ T cells. Low levels of normalized T-cell clonal expansion were also seen in some patients who did not respond. The antigen specificity of the peripheral T cells that underwent clonal expansion was not determined. At doses of 0.1 to 3.0 mg/kg, clonal expansion of both CD4+ and CD8+ T cells in blood was seen between baseline and week 6.

The sequence is built from TRBV25-1 and TRBJ2-7; a tentative D match to TRBD1 spans 6 bases. The material sequenced was CD4+ or CD8+ T cells sorted from blood, taken in a trial of the OX40 agonist ivuxolimab. This TCR came from an adult with an advanced solid tumor such as melanoma, head and neck, liver or kidney cancer. The DNA sequence is TGTGCCAGCAGTGCCACAGGGTTCTCCTACGAGCAGTACTTC. Its coded protein is CASSATGFSYEQYF.